This T cell receptor beta chain appears in the sequencing data of a study of blood T cell repertoires in COVID-19. Study at large: Whether acute or convalescent, the COVID-19 samples came from the United States, Italy and Spain. The cDNA or gDNA used as material had been derived from T cells, B-cell-depleted T cells, or PBMCs.

With 3 bases removed from V and 8 bases from J, the gap between germline ends came to 15 bases. The CDR3 has 15 amino acids. In germline, CDR1 is SGHRS, CDR2 YFSETQ. In the source study's methods: Estimates of nucleated cell counts were drawn from the amplification of reference gene primers. Assay: immunoSEQ multiplex PCR; the TCRdb copy retains only in-frame clones and omits some. The V and J calls and the clone size are those of that table, but D and trimming were determined from the DNA. Of 220,000 or so clones in the sample, 84% are singletons; the top ten hold about 20%. Source material: peripheral blood. The V call is TRBV5-1, the J call TRBJ1-6; possible D gene TRBD1, 5 bases. The clonotype was recovered from a man aged 25 to 40 with active or convalescent COVID-19. The CDR3 bases are TGCGCCAGCAGCTGGGCGTCGGGGGTGGATTCACCCCTCCACTTT. Translating gives CASSWASGVDSPLHF.